A selection of T cell receptor beta chains follows, all from one sample in a study of blood T cell repertoires in COVID-19. Only in-frame clones appear in the TCRdb table, and some are missing; sequencing was by immunoSEQ multiplex PCR. This table has about 110,000 clones, around 83% appearing once. Sequenced: peripheral blood. Receptors were obtained from a human donor in a cohort sampled during active COVID-19. The CDR3 runs from the conserved cysteine through the conserved F or W. A D gene is named only where the DNA matches it firmly. Clone size is not always given. Where it is, it says once, few, many or a class for expanded clones.

D gene: TRBD1; clone size: -; V gene: TRBV2; J gene: TRBJ2-6; CDR3 DNA: TGTGCCAGCAGCCCTAGACAGGGGCTTGGGGCCAACGTCCTGACTTTC; CDR3 protein: CASSPRQGLGANVLTF
D gene: TRBD1; clone size: -; V gene: TRBV19; J gene: TRBJ1-5; CDR3 DNA: TGTGCCAGTAGCACAGCAGGGGGCGCGCGACAGCCCCAGCATTTT; CDR3 protein: CASSTAGGARQPQHF
D gene: -; clone size: -; V gene: TRBV7-3; J gene: TRBJ2-7; CDR3 DNA: TGTGCCAGCAGCTTAACGAACAGGGTTAGCTCCTACGAGCAGTACTTC; CDR3 protein: CASSLTNRVSSYEQYF
D gene: -; clone size: -; V gene: TRBV7-9; J gene: TRBJ2-2; CDR3 DNA: TGTGCCAGCAGCTTATTTACAGTTACCATAGGGGGCACCGGGGAGCTGTTTTTT; CDR3 protein: CASSLFTVTIGGTGELFF
D gene: -; clone size: -; V gene: TRBV6-2/TRBV6-3; J gene: TRBJ2-7; CDR3 DNA: TGTGCCAGCAGTTATTCTCGCGCCGGGGAGCAGTACTTC; CDR3 protein: CASSYSRAGEQYF
D gene: TRBD1; clone size: -; V gene: TRBV11-2; J gene: TRBJ1-5; CDR3 DNA: TGTGCCAGCAGTAGCGACAGGGCAGAGCCCCAGCATTTT; CDR3 protein: CASSSDRAEPQHF
D gene: TRBD2; clone size: -; V gene: TRBV6-2/TRBV6-3; J gene: TRBJ2-2; CDR3 DNA: TGTGCCAGCAGTTTCCAACTGAGCGGGGGGCCCGGGGAGCTGTTTTTT; CDR3 protein: CASSFQLSGGPGELFF
D gene: TRBD2; clone size: -; V gene: TRBV5-4; J gene: TRBJ2-3; CDR3 DNA: TGTGCCAGCAGCTATACCGGGACTAGTCATTCCGATACGCAGTATTTT; CDR3 protein: CASSYTGTSHSDTQYF
D gene: -; clone size: -; V gene: TRBV2; J gene: TRBJ2-5; CDR3 DNA: TGTGCCAGCAACGTACAGGGAGAAGAGACCCAGTACTTC; CDR3 protein: CASNVQGEETQYF
D gene: TRBD1; clone size: -; V gene: TRBV28; J gene: TRBJ1-1; CDR3 DNA: TGTGCCAGCAGTCCGACAGGGGGCAGGACTGAAGCTTTCTTT; CDR3 protein: CASSPTGGRTEAFF
D gene: TRBD1; clone size: medium-sized; V gene: TRBV6-6; J gene: TRBJ1-3; CDR3 DNA: TGTGCCAGCAGCCCTATACAGGGGAACACCATATATTTT; CDR3 protein: CASSPIQGNTIYF
D gene: TRBD2; clone size: -; V gene: TRBV19; J gene: TRBJ2-1; CDR3 DNA: TGTGCCAGTAGTATACATAGCGGGTTAGACGGTGAGCAGTTCTTC; CDR3 protein: CASSIHSGLDGEQFF
D gene: -; clone size: -; V gene: TRBV6-2/TRBV6-3; J gene: TRBJ1-5; CDR3 DNA: TGTGCCAGCAGCTCACATAGCAATCAGCCCCAGCATTTT; CDR3 protein: CASSSHSNQPQHF
D gene: -; clone size: -; V gene: TRBV6-6; J gene: TRBJ2-3; CDR3 DNA: TGTGCCAGCAGCCTCCCCGGTAGCACAGATACGCAGTATTTT; CDR3 protein: CASSLPGSTDTQYF
D gene: TRBD2; clone size: -; V gene: TRBV7-9; J gene: TRBJ2-1; CDR3 DNA: TGTGCCAGCAGTTACGGGACTAGCGACAATGAGCAGTTCTTC; CDR3 protein: CASSYGTSDNEQFF
D gene: TRBD1; clone size: -; V gene: TRBV9; J gene: TRBJ1-1; CDR3 DNA: TGTGCCAGCAGCGGGACAGGGGGGCACACTGAAGCTTTCTTT; CDR3 protein: CASSGTGGHTEAFF
D gene: -; clone size: -; V gene: TRBV5-8; J gene: TRBJ2-5; CDR3 DNA: TGTGCCAGCAGCTTGGACAGTCAAGAGACCCAGTACTTC; CDR3 protein: CASSLDSQETQYF
D gene: TRBD1; clone size: -; V gene: TRBV5-1; J gene: TRBJ1-6; CDR3 DNA: TGCGCCAGCAGCTTGCGGGCGACTGGTCAGGGGGAAAATTCACCCCTCCACTTT; CDR3 protein: CASSLRATGQGENSPLHF
D gene: TRBD2; clone size: -; V gene: TRBV10-3; J gene: TRBJ2-3; CDR3 DNA: TGTGCCACTACGAGGGCTAGCGGGAGGGATACGCAGTATTTT; CDR3 protein: CATTRASGRDTQYF
D gene: -; clone size: -; V gene: TRBV6-5; J gene: TRBJ1-4; CDR3 DNA: TGTGCCAGCAGTTCCGGGTTAGGGGCTGCCAATGAAGAACTGTTTTTT; CDR3 protein: CASSSGLGAANEELFF
D gene: TRBD1; clone size: -; V gene: TRBV9; J gene: TRBJ1-2; CDR3 DNA: TGTGCCAGCAGCGCCCCTCGGGACAGGGGGTATGGCTACACCTTC; CDR3 protein: CASSAPRDRGYGYTF
D gene: TRBD2; clone size: few; V gene: TRBV11-2; J gene: TRBJ2-2; CDR3 DNA: TGTGCCAGCAGCACCCCCTCTCGTGGGACTAGCGGGGCCGGGGAGCTGTTTTTT; CDR3 protein: CASSTPSRGTSGAGELFF
D gene: -; clone size: -; V gene: TRBV7-9; J gene: TRBJ2-5; CDR3 DNA: TGTGCCAGCAGCTCACACAAGGAGACCCAGTACTTC; CDR3 protein: CASSSHKETQYF
D gene: TRBD2; clone size: once; V gene: TRBV5-1; J gene: TRBJ2-7; CDR3 DNA: TGCGCCAGCAGCCTCTCTAGCGGGAGCTCCTACGAGCAGTACTTC; CDR3 protein: CASSLSSGSSYEQYF
D gene: TRBD1; clone size: -; V gene: TRBV7-2; J gene: TRBJ1-4; CDR3 DNA: TGTGCCAGCAGCCCGACCGGGACAGCTAATGAAAAACTGTTTTTT; CDR3 protein: CASSPTGTANEKLFF
D gene: -; clone size: -; V gene: TRBV4-2; J gene: TRBJ2-7; CDR3 DNA: TGTGCCAGCAGCCAAGGACCCCTAGACGAGCAGTACTTC; CDR3 protein: CASSQGPLDEQYF
D gene: TRBD1; clone size: few; V gene: TRBV2; J gene: TRBJ1-5; CDR3 DNA: TGTGCCAGCAGTGAGGACAGGGCCGGTCAGCCCCAGCATTTT; CDR3 protein: CASSEDRAGQPQHF
D gene: TRBD2; clone size: -; V gene: TRBV4-1; J gene: TRBJ2-3; CDR3 DNA: TGCGCCAGCAGCCAACAAACTAGCGGGGGGTTCCCCTCGGGCACAGATACGCAGTATTTT; CDR3 protein: CASSQQTSGGFPSGTDTQYF
D gene: TRBD2; clone size: -; V gene: TRBV7-7; J gene: TRBJ2-1; CDR3 DNA: TGTGCCAGCAGCTTAAATCGGGACTACACGGAGCAGTTCTTC; CDR3 protein: CASSLNRDYTEQFF
D gene: -; clone size: few; V gene: TRBV12-3/TRBV12-4; J gene: TRBJ1-1; CDR3 DNA: TGTGCCAGCAGTTTCGTCGGAGCGACTGAAGCTTTCTTT; CDR3 protein: CASSFVGATEAFF
D gene: -; clone size: few; V gene: TRBV15; J gene: TRBJ2-2; CDR3 DNA: TGTGCCACCAGCAGAGATCACAGGGTCTCGGGGGAGCTGTTTTTT; CDR3 protein: CATSRDHRVSGELFF
D gene: TRBD1; clone size: -; V gene: TRBV7-9; J gene: TRBJ1-4; CDR3 DNA: TGTGCCAGCAGCTTCTGGGACAGGAATGAAAAACTGTTTTTT; CDR3 protein: CASSFWDRNEKLFF
D gene: -; clone size: -; V gene: TRBV7-9; J gene: TRBJ2-2; CDR3 DNA: TGTGCCAGCAGCTTCCTCTCGGACACCGGGGAGCTGTTTTTT; CDR3 protein: CASSFLSDTGELFF
D gene: TRBD1; clone size: -; V gene: TRBV6-5; J gene: TRBJ1-5; CDR3 DNA: TGTGCCAGCACCTCGGACAGGCATAGCAATCAGCCCCAGCATTTT; CDR3 protein: CASTSDRHSNQPQHF
D gene: TRBD1; clone size: -; V gene: TRBV2; J gene: TRBJ1-4; CDR3 DNA: TGTGCCAGCAGTGAATATTGGGACAGGGAAGAAAAACTGTTTTTT; CDR3 protein: CASSEYWDREEKLFF
D gene: -; clone size: -; V gene: TRBV21-1; J gene: TRBJ1-1; CDR3 DNA: TGTGCCAGCAGCAAGAACAAGGGGGCTGAAGCTTTCTTT; CDR3 protein: CASSKNKGAEAFF
D gene: TRBD1; clone size: -; V gene: TRBV28; J gene: TRBJ1-2; CDR3 DNA: TGTGCCAGCAGACCGACCGGGACAGAAATTCCGAGATATGGCTACACCTTC; CDR3 protein: CASRPTGTEIPRYGYTF